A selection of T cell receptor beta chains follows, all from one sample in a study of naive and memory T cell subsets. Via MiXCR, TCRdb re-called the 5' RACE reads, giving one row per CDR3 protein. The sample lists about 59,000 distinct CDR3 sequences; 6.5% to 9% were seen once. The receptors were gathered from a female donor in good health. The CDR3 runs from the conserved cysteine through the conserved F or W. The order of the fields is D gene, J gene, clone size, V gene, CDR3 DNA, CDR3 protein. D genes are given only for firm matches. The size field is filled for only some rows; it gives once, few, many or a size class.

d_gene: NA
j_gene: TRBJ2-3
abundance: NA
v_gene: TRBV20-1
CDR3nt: TGCAGTGCTGGGGGGTTGAGTGCCGGCACAGATACGCAGTATTTT
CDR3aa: CSAGGLSAGTDTQYF

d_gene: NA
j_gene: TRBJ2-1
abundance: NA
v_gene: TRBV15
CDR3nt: TGTGCCACCAGCAGTGCTCTTCCGGGCCTAGATAACAATGAGCAGTTCTTC
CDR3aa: CATSSALPGLDNNEQFF

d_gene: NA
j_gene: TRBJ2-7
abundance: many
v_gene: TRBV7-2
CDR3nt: TGTGCCAGCAGCTCGGGACATAGCTCCTACGAGCAGTACTTC
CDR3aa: CASSSGHSSYEQYF

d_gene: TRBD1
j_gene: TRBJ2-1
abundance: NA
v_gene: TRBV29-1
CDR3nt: TGCAGCGTTGCGGGCCTACAGGGGGAGTTGAATGAGCAGTTCTTC
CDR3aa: CSVAGLQGELNEQFF

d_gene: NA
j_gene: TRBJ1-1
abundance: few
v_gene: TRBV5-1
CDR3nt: TGCGCCAGCAGCTTGGCAGTGGACACTGAAGCTTTCTTT
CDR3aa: CASSLAVDTEAFF

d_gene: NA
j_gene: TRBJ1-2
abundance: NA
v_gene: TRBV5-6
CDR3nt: TGTGCCAGCAGCTTTCGCGACTATGGCTACACCTTC
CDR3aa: CASSFRDYGYTF

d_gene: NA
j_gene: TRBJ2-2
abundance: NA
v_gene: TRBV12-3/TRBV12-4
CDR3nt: TGTGCCAGCAGGCCAACAAGTGCCGGGGAGCTGTTTTTT
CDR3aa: CASRPTSAGELFF

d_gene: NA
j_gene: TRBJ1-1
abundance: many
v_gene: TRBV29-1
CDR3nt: TGCAGCGCCCGGGACCTGAACACTGAAGCTTTCTTT
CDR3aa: CSARDLNTEAFF

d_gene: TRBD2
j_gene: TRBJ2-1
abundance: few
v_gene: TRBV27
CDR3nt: TGTGCCAGCAGTCACCTAGCGGGAGGGCCGTACGGTTTAGCTGAGCAGTTCTTC
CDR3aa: CASSHLAGGPYGLAEQFF

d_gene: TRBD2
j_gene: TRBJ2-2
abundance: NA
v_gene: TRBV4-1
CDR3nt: TGCGCCAGCAGCCAAGAGACTAGCGCGGGCGGGGAGCTGTTTTTT
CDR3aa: CASSQETSAGGELFF

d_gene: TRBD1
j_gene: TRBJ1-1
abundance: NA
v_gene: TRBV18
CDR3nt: TGTGCCAGCTCACCGTCAGGGGGTGACACTGAAGCTTTCTTT
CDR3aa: CASSPSGGDTEAFF

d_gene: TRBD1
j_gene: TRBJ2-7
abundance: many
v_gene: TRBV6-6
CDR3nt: TGTGCCAGCAGTTCTCCAGGGGGCGCGCCTGCGAGGCAGTACTTC
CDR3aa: CASSSPGGAPARQYF

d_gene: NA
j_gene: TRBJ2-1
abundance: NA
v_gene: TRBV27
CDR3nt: TGTGCCAGCAGTAGGACAAGCCTGGGCAATGAGCAGTTCTTC
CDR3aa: CASSRTSLGNEQFF

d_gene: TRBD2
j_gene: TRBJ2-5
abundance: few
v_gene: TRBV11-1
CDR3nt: TGTGCCAGCAGCCTTATGGGACGCCTAGCGGGATTAGAGACCCAGTACTTC
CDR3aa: CASSLMGRLAGLETQYF

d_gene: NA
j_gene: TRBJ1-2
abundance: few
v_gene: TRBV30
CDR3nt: TGTGCCTGGGCAAGGGTGGAGATACTCTATGGCTACACCTTC
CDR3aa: CAWARVEILYGYTF

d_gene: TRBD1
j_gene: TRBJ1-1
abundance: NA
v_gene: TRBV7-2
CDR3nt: TGTGCCAGCAGCCGGAATCCCGGGACAGGGGTTGAAGCTTTCTTT
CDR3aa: CASSRNPGTGVEAFF

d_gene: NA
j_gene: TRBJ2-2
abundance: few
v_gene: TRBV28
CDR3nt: TGTGCCAGCAGTATCGACACCGGGGAGCTGTTTTTT
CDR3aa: CASSIDTGELFF

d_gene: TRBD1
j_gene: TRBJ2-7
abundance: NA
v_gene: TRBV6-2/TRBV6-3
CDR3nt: TGTGCCAGCAGTTCGGGGTTGGGACCCGGGACAGTCTCCTACGAGCAGTACTTC
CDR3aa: CASSSGLGPGTVSYEQYF

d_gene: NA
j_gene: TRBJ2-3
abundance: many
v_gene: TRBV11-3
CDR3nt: TGTGCCAGCAGCTTTGGACCAGACACAGATACGCAGTATTTT
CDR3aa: CASSFGPDTDTQYF

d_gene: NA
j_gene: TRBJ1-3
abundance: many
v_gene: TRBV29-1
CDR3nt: TGCAGCGCCGCGAGAGCAGACAACTCTGGAAACACCATATATTTT
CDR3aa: CSAARADNSGNTIYF

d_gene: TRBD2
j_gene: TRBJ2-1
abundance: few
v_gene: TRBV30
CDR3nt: TGTGCCTGGAGTGTAGGACTAGCGGGATTCAATGAGCAGTTCTTC
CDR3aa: CAWSVGLAGFNEQFF

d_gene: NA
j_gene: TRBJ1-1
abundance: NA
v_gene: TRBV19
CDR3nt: TGTGCCAGTAGTATAGATTCTTACCGCATGGGGAACACTGAAGCTTTCTTT
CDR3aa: CASSIDSYRMGNTEAFF

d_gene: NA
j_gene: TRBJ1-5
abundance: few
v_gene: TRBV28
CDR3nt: TGTGCCAGCAGATCCGGGCGGTTCAATCAGCCCCAGCATTTT
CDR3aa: CASRSGRFNQPQHF

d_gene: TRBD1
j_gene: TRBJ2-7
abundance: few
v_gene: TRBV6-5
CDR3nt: TGTGCCAGCAGTTACTCGGGGACAGGCCACTACGAGCAGTACTTC
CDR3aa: CASSYSGTGHYEQYF

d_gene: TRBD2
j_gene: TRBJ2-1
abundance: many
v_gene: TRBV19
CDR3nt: TGTGCCAGTAGTGGAGGGAGGGTTCCTTACAATGAGCAGTTCTTC
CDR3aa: CASSGGRVPYNEQFF

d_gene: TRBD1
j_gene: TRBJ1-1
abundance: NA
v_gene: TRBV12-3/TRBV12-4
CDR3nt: TGTGCCAGCAGTCTACAGGGGGCGCGCACTGAAGCTTTCTTT
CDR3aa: CASSLQGARTEAFF

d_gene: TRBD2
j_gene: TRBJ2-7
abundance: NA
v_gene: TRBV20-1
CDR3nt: TGCAGCGGCTGGGGGGGTAGCTACGAGCAGTACTTC
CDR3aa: CSGWGGSYEQYF

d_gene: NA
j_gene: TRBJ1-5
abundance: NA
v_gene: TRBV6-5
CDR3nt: TGTGCCAGCAGTACCGACAGGACTCAGCCCCAGCATTTT
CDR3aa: CASSTDRTQPQHF

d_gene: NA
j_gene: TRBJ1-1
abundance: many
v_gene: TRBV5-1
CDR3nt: TGCGCCAGCAGCACCGGGACAACGAACACTGAAGCTTTCTTT
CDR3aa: CASSTGTTNTEAFF

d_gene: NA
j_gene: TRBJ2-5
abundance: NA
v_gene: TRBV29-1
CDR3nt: TGCAGCGTTGAACAGGAGAGGGAGACCCAGTACTTC
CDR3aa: CSVEQERETQYF

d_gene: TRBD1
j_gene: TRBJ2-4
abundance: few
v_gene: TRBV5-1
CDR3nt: TGCGCCAGCAGCTTTAAACAGGGGGCAGCCAAAAACATTCAGTACTTC
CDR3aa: CASSFKQGAAKNIQYF

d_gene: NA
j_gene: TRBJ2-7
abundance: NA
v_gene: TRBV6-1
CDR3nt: TGTGCCAGCAGTGAAAATGCGGGGTTGGAGTACTTC
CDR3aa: CASSENAGLEYF

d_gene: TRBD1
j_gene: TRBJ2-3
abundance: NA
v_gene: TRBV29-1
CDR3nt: TGCAGCGTAGGTGACAGGGGCCACAAGGATACGCAGTATTTT
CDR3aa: CSVGDRGHKDTQYF

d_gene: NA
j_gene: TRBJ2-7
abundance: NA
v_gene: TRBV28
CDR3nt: TGTGCCAGCAGTTTCTCCCGTTGGGAGCAGTACTTC
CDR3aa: CASSFSRWEQYF

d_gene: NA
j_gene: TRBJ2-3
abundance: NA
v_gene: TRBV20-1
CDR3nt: TGCAGTGCTAGAGAAGCGAGGGAAACAGATACGCAGTATTTT
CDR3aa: CSAREARETDTQYF

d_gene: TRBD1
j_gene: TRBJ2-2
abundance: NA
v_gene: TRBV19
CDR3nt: TGTGCCAGTAGTAGGAGACAGGGGGCCGGGGAGCTGTTTTTT
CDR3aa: CASSRRQGAGELFF

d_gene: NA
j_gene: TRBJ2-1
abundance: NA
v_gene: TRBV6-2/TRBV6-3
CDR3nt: TGTGCCAGCAGAGGACATACAGCGTACAATGAGCAGTTCTTC
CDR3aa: CASRGHTAYNEQFF

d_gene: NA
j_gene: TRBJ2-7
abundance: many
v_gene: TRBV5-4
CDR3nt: TGTGCCAGCAGAGGGGACGGTACCTACGAGCAGTACTTC
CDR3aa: CASRGDGTYEQYF

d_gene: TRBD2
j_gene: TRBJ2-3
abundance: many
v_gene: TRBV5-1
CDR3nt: TGCGCCAGCAGCCCTGGACTAGCGCTTAGCACAGATACGCAGTATTTT
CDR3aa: CASSPGLALSTDTQYF

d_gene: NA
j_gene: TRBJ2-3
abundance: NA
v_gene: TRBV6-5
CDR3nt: TGTGCCAGCCGCAGGGATGGGACAGATACGCAGTATTTT
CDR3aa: CASRRDGTDTQYF